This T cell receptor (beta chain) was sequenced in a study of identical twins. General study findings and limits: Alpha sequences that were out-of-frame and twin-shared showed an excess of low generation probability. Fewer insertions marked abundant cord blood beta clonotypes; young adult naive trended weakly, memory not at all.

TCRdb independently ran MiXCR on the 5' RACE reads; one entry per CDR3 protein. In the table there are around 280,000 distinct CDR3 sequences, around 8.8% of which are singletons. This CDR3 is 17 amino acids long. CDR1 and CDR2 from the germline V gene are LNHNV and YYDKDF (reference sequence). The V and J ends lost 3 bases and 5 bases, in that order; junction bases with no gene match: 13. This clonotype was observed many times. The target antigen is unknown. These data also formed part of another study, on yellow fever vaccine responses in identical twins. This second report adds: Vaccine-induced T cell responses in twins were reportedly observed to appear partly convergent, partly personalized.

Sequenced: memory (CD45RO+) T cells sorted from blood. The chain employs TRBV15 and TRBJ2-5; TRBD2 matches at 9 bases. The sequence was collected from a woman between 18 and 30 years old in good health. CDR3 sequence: CATSSLTSAGGVETQYF. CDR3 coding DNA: TGTGCCACCAGCAGCCTAACGTCGGCGGGAGGGGTGGAGACCCAGTACTTC.